The 2 T cell receptor beta chains below were found in one sample sequenced in a study of human T cells and chemical hapten exposure. Time point given: patch test 2, 6 weeks after DPC sensitization. Sample treatment: therapeutic diphenylcyclopropenone sensitization with weekly scalp DPC. TCRdb reprocessed the RACE reads with MiXCR, giving one entry per CDR3 protein. The table includes under 450,000 distinct CDR3 sequences, around 6% detected once. The sequencing used whole blood, collected in connection with sensitization to the hapten diphenylcyclopropenone (DPC). Receptors originate from a woman aged 18-35 years with alopecia areata. Some clones in this sample may be carry-over from other donors' samples.

This clonotype has a handful of counts. CDR3 DNA: TGTGCCAGCTCGAGACAGGGGGCTGAACAGCCCCAGCATTTT. This gives the protein CASSRQGAEQPQHF. The chain uses TRBV12-3 or TRBV12-4 and TRBJ1-5, with 10 bases fitting TRBD1. The CDR3 is 14 amino acids. Trimming took 8 bases from V and 7 from J; bases not matched to a gene: 8.

The sample holds many counts of this clonotype. V and J are TRBV6-4 and TRBJ2-3; no reliable D call. The V gene lost 7 bases and the J gene lost 0 bases, with 11 bases spanning the gap. The germline CDR1 and CDR2 sequences are MRHNA and SNTAGT. This CDR3 contains 14 residues. CDR3 DNA: TGTGCCAGCACCCCTGGGCCCAGCACAGATACGCAGTATTTT. This translates into CASTPGPSTDTQYF.